The rows below give T cell receptor beta chains drawn from one sample of a study of blood T cell repertoires in COVID-19. Clones were sequenced by immunoSEQ multiplex PCR, and TCRdb holds only the in-frame ones, with some missing. Of approximately 61,000 clones in the sample, more than 75% are singletons; the top ten hold 13% to 15%. Sequences were obtained from peripheral blood. The receptors stem from a human donor in a cohort sampled during active COVID-19. The CDR3 runs from the conserved cysteine through the conserved F or W. The D gene is left open where the match is weak. Expanded clones get a size class; other rows say once, few or many, or leave the size out.

J gene	clone size	D gene	V gene	CDR3 protein	CDR3 DNA
TRBJ2-5	-	-	TRBV18	CASARQETQYF	TGTGCCAGCGCCAGACAAGAGACCCAGTACTTC
TRBJ2-7	-	-	TRBV24-1	CATSDPGAGLHEQYF	TGTGCCACCAGTGACCCGGGAGCCGGATTACACGAGCAGTACTTC
TRBJ2-7	many	TRBD2	TRBV7-8	CASSDSGTPYEQYF	TGTGCCAGCAGCGATAGCGGGACCCCCTACGAGCAGTACTTC
TRBJ2-7	few	-	TRBV7-9	CASSPNSGEQYF	TGTGCCAGCAGCCCGAACTCGGGGGAGCAGTACTTC
TRBJ2-3	-	TRBD2	TRBV5-1	CASSLGASGRVGVDTQYF	TGCGCCAGCAGCTTGGGGGCTAGCGGGAGAGTAGGTGTAGATACGCAGTATTTT
TRBJ1-6	-	-	TRBV5-1	CASSLGSGVTYNSPLHF	TGCGCCAGCAGCTTGGGATCCGGGGTGACCTATAATTCACCCCTCCACTTT
TRBJ1-1	-	TRBD1	TRBV29-1	CSVDLDRGVTEAFF	TGCAGCGTTGACCTGGACAGGGGAGTAACTGAAGCTTTCTTT
TRBJ2-7	-	TRBD2	TRBV4-1	CASSQDRASGRGEQYF	TGCGCCAGCAGCCAAGATCGTGCCAGCGGGAGGGGCGAGCAGTACTTC
TRBJ1-2	-	-	TRBV28	CAGRQRHNYGYTF	TGTGCCGGACGACAGAGACATAACTATGGCTACACCTTC
TRBJ2-5	-	TRBD2	TRBV29-1	CSVVAGETQYF	TGCAGCGTTGTAGCGGGAGAGACCCAGTACTTC
TRBJ2-7	-	-	TRBV11-2	CASSQIRGEQYF	TGTGCCAGCAGCCAGATCCGCGGCGAGCAGTACTTC
TRBJ1-1	-	-	TRBV9	CASSAARMDTLNTEAFF	TGTGCCAGCAGCGCGGCGCGGATGGACACCTTGAACACTGAAGCTTTCTTT
TRBJ2-2	-	TRBD2	TRBV3-1/TRBV3-2	CASSQGSLAGRMTGELFF	TGTGCCAGCAGCCAAGGATCGCTAGCGGGAAGAATGACCGGGGAGCTGTTTTTT
TRBJ2-7	-	-	TRBV28	CASGGGTGVFDEQYF	TGTGCCAGCGGAGGGGGCACAGGGGTTTTCGACGAGCAGTACTTC
TRBJ2-3	-	TRBD2	TRBV11-1	CASSFSGRALPDTQYF	TGTGCCAGCAGCTTTTCCGGGAGGGCCCTGCCAGATACGCAGTATTTT
TRBJ2-1	-	-	TRBV5-1	CASSLGSVRSEQFF	TGCGCCAGCAGCTTGGGTTCTGTACGTAGTGAGCAGTTCTTC
TRBJ2-7	few	-	TRBV19	CASRRVGSHEQYF	TGTGCCAGTAGGCGGGTTGGGTCCCACGAGCAGTACTTC
TRBJ2-7	-	TRBD2	TRBV4-3	CASSQESGLAVYEQYF	TGCGCCAGCAGCCAAGAGTCGGGACTAGCGGTATACGAGCAGTACTTC
TRBJ1-5	-	-	TRBV29-1	CSDQAQFSNQPQHF	TGCAGCGATCAGGCCCAGTTTAGCAATCAGCCCCAGCATTTT
TRBJ2-7	-	-	TRBV10-2	CASSATRDYEQYF	TGCGCCAGCAGTGCGACTAGAGACTACGAGCAGTACTTC
TRBJ1-2	-	-	TRBV6-6	CASSYRDSGRGYTF	TGTGCCAGCAGTTACCGGGACTCCGGACGGGGCTACACCTTC